Described below is a single T cell receptor (beta chain) sequence and its context. Per the study methods: How many nucleated cells were present was estimated from reference gene primer amplification. Using immunoSEQ multiplex PCR, the repertoire was profiled, and TCRdb retains in-frame clones only, with some absent. That table gives V, J and clone size, and the DNA gave D and trimming. The sample contains some 180,000 clones, 70% to 80% of which appear only once. This record comes from a study of blood T cell repertoires in COVID-19. Study summary: Donors in the United States, Italy and Spain gave samples during acute or convalescent COVID-19. PBMCs, B-cell-depleted T cells, or T cells were the source of the cDNA or gDNA that made up the material.

V lost 3 bases, J lost 0 bases, and 12 bases lay in between. The CDR3 extends over 16 amino acids. The V gene's germline CDR1 is SGDLS and CDR2 YYNGEE. The sequence was obtained from a woman between 45 and 65 years old with active or convalescent COVID-19. Sequencing input: peripheral blood. The gene calls are TRBV9 and TRBJ2-2; D gene unclear. The CDR3 protein is CASSEPSGSNTGELFF. The CDR3, as DNA: TGTGCCAGCAGCGAGCCGTCCGGGTCGAACACCGGGGAGCTGTTTTTT. The entire variable domain, with the rest obtained from reference TRBV9 and TRBJ2-2, is as follows: DSGVTQTPKHLITATGQRVTLRCSPRSGDLSVYWYQQSLDQGLQFLIQYYNGEERAKGNILERFSAQQFPDLHSELNLSSLELGDSALYFCASSEPSGSNTGELFFGEGSRLTVL.